A single sample gave rise to the 5 T cell receptor beta chains below, sequenced in a study of Ad26.COV2.S vaccination and SARS-CoV-2 variants. Sequencing was performed with immunoSEQ multiplex PCR; in TCRdb, only in-frame clones are kept and a portion is missing. The repertoire includes about 370,000 clones, 80% to 90% of them detected once, and approximately 3.7% sits in the top ten. Treatment described: over 15 received Ad26.COV2.S at low or high dose, single or two shots; several received placebo; per-sample allocation not given. The samples were gathered on day 63 after the first injection of vaccine or placebo. The specimen was peripheral blood, collected in a trial of Ad26.COV2.S vaccine versus placebo. All receptors come from a person aged 18-60 years who received the Ad26.COV2.S COVID-19 vaccine or a placebo.

There are a few counts of this clone. V usage is TRBV11-2 and J usage is TRBJ1-5; no definite D call. V shed 2 bases and J shed 0 bases, with 5 bases lying between them. Germline V gene data show CDR1 as SGHAT and CDR2 as FQNNGV. This CDR3 contains 14 residues. Here the CDR3 DNA reads TGTGCCAGCAGCTTAAGGAGTAGCAATCAGCCCCAGCATTTT. Its protein product is CASSLRSSNQPQHF.

Notes on this clone: Other DNA sequences in the same sample also yield this CDR3. The J gene is TRBJ1-5, the V gene TRBV19, with 9 bases lining up with TRBD1. V shed 3 bases, J shed 5 bases, and the junction held 2 bases outside the gene matches. The CDR3 totals 14 residues. The V gene's germline CDR1 is LNHDA and CDR2 SQIVND (reference sequence). In nucleotides, the CDR3 is TGTGCCAGTAGTATCTGGACAGGGGATCAGCCCCAGCATTTT. Its protein is CASSIWTGDQPQHF.

V is TRBV27 and J is TRBJ2-2, with 7 bases that match TRBD2. CDR3 length: 16 amino acids. After removal of 0 bases from V and 6 bases from J, the junction contained 7 bases not matched to a gene. CDR1 MNHEY and CDR2 SMNVEV come from the germline V gene (reference sequence). The CDR3 nucleotides are TGTGCCAGCAGTTTATCTGGTAGGACTAGGGCCGGGGAGCTGTTTTTT. This sequence encodes CASSLSGRTRAGELFF.

In its sample, this clone was seen once. The chain's CDR3 is CSVVGGEEANEQFF. The CDR3 DNA is TGCAGCGTTGTGGGGGGAGAAGAGGCGAATGAGCAGTTCTTC. The rearrangement uses TRBV29-1 and TRBJ2-1; a possible D gene is TRBD2 (6 bases). This CDR3 contains 14 residues. The V gene's germline CDR1 is SQVTM and CDR2 ANQGSEA. V was cut by 4 bases and J by 7 bases, with 17 bases left in between.

The chain recombines TRBV9 with TRBJ1-1; perhaps TRBD1 as D (6 bases). This CDR3 spans 14 amino acids. CDR1 is SGDLS and CDR2 is YYNGEE in the germline V gene. Trimming cost V 4 bases and J 0 bases, with 10 bases left between them. CDR3 bases: TGTGCCAGCAGCTCGGACAGTATGAACACTGAAGCTTTCTTT. It encodes CASSSDSMNTEAFF. The full variable domain, rest sourced from reference TRBV9 and TRBJ1-1, is DSGVTQTPKHLITATGQRVTLRCSPRSGDLSVYWYQQSLDQGLQFLIQYYNGEERAKGNILERFSAQQFPDLHSELNLSSLELGDSALYFCASSSDSMNTEAFFGQGTRLTVV.